This passage covers 18 T cell receptor beta chains from one sample sequenced in a study of cytomegalovirus exposure and HLA in healthy donors. The PCR used 60 Vbeta and 13 Jbeta primers. Generated by immunoSEQ multiplex PCR, the TCRdb table keeps only in-frame clones and is missing some. The table records 150,000 to 200,000 clones, approximately 81% of them present only once. The sequencing sample was made of PBMCs. These receptors were obtained from a boy under 18 in good health and CMV-seronegative.

V is TRBV15 and J is TRBJ2-1; D is uncertain. The ends were cut back, 0 bases at V and 6 bases at J, with 15 bases in the middle. Germline values: CDR1 LNHNV, CDR2 YYDKDF (reference sequence). The CDR3 is made up of 16 amino acids. The DNA for the CDR3 is TGTGCCACCAGCAGAGATCGGTCCCCCCAACTCAATGAGCAGTTCTTC. As protein: CATSRDRSPQLNEQFF.

CDR3 coding DNA: TGTGCCAGCAGACCTCCGACAGGGCAGTTTATGGCTGAAGCTTTCTTT. Residues: CASRPPTGQFMAEAFF. The chain recombines TRBV6-6 with TRBJ1-1; 7 positions agree with TRBD1. Germline-derived CDR1 and CDR2 are MNHNY and SVGAGI (reference sequence). The CDR3 consists of 16 residues. Trimming removed 6 bases from V and 6 bases from J; junction bases left unmatched: 16.

The chain is built from TRBV5-1 and TRBJ2-1, with 12 bases identical to TRBD2. CDR1 is SGHRS, CDR2 YFSETQ, per germline. This CDR3 region has 17 residues. With 4 bases clipped from V and 4 bases from J, the junction kept 9 bases outside the gene matches. CDR3 in amino acids: CASSLRTSGASYNEQFF. DNA of the CDR3: TGCGCCAGCAGCCTCAGGACTAGCGGGGCCTCATACAATGAGCAGTTCTTC.

This rearrangement joins TRBV6-4 to TRBJ1-2, with D possibly matching TRBD1 (5 bases). The V gene's germline CDR1 is MRHNA and CDR2 SNTAGT. The CDR3 consists of 13 residues. Trimming left V 11 bases short and J 4 bases short, with 17 bases between. Here the CDR3 DNA reads TGTGCCTTGACAGCACGAATTTTCTATGGCTACACCTTC. Its translation is CALTARIFYGYTF.

V and J are TRBV13 and TRBJ2-3; the D is unclear. CDR1 is PRHDT and CDR2 is FYEKMQ in the germline V gene (reference sequence). V shed 3 bases and J shed 2 bases, with 6 bases lying between them. The CDR3 consists of 13 residues. CDR3 bases: TGTGCCAGCAGCTTTTTCTACACAGATACGCAGTATTTT. This translates into CASSFFYTDTQYF.

The chain employs TRBV15 and TRBJ2-7, with TRBD1 matching over 7 bases. Trimming removed 0 bases from V and 2 bases from J; junction bases left unmatched: 7. The germline V gene has CDR1 LNHNV and CDR2 YYDKDF (reference sequence). The length of the CDR3 is 16 residues. In nucleotides, the CDR3 is TGTGCCACCAGCAGAGATATGCGACAGGGCCCCTACGAGCAGTACTTC. Amino acids: CATSRDMRQGPYEQYF.

The chain has TRBV15 and TRBJ2-1; D might be TRBD2 (5 bases). V was pared by 0 bases and J by 10 bases, with 13 bases between. The germline V gene encodes CDR1 LNHNV and CDR2 YYDKDF (reference sequence). The CDR3 length is 14 residues. DNA for the CDR3: TGTGCCACCAGCAGAGAGCTCCAACGGGGAGAGCAGTTCTTC. It is translated as CATSRELQRGEQFF.

V and J are TRBV9 and TRBJ1-1; D remains ambiguous. The V end was cut by 1 base, the J end by 3 bases, with 13 bases between. This CDR3 has 15 residues. Germline V CDR1 and CDR2: SGDLS, YYNGEE. DNA of the CDR3: TGTGCCAGCAGCGTATTTTGGAGTGAGGACACTGAAGCTTTCTTT. As protein: CASSVFWSEDTEAFF.

The rearrangement joins TRBV6-1 to TRBJ1-2, with TRBD1 identical over 7 bases. V dropped 6 bases and J dropped 3; count of bases not matched to a gene: 7. Germline V gives CDR1 MNHNS, CDR2 SASEGT. This CDR3 region has 14 residues. CDR3 loop: CASRYRGRDYGYTF. CDR3 nucleotide sequence: TGTGCCAGCAGATACAGGGGAAGAGACTATGGCTACACCTTC.

The chain's CDR3 is CASSPTRGQTYEQYF. In DNA form, the CDR3 reads TGTGCCAGCAGTCCTACCCGCGGACAGACTTACGAGCAGTACTTC. The rearrangement links TRBV27 to TRBJ2-7; perhaps TRBD1 as D (6 bases). The CDR3 is 15 residues long. Germline loops: CDR1 MNHEY, CDR2 SMNVEV (reference sequence). Trimming pared 5 bases from V and 4 bases from J, leaving 18 bases between.

This chain links TRBV6-5 with TRBJ2-7, with 11 bases matching TRBD2. Germline CDR1 reads MNHEY; CDR2 reads SVGAGI. The CDR3 extends over 15 amino acids. V trimming: 5 bases; J trimming: 6 bases; junction bases outside the gene matches: 9. The chain's CDR3 is CASSPSGGPTSEQYF. CDR3 nucleotide sequence: TGTGCCAGCAGTCCTAGCGGGGGGCCCACCTCCGAGCAGTACTTC.

The sample holds one count of this clone. The chain combines TRBV7-9 with TRBJ2-7, with D tentatively TRBD1 (5 bases). CDR1 and CDR2 (germline): SEHNR, FQNEAQ (reference sequence). Trimming shortened V by 1 base and J by 4 bases, and 8 bases separated the two germline ends. This CDR3 region has 13 residues. The CDR3 nucleotides read TGTGCCAGCAGCTTAGTGGCAGGGTACGAGCAGTACTTC. Encoded protein: CASSLVAGYEQYF.

The rearrangement joins TRBV30 to TRBJ2-1; D perhaps matches TRBD1 (6 bases). The germline V and J ends were trimmed by 2 bases and 0 bases, with 14 bases remaining between them. CDR1 is GTSNPN and CDR2 is SVGIG in the germline V gene (reference sequence). The CDR3 has 16 residues. CDR3 DNA: TGTGCCTGGAGTTTTTGGACAGCTAGCTCCTACAATGAGCAGTTCTTC. Its protein is CAWSFWTASSYNEQFF.

The chain combines TRBV6-1 with TRBJ1-1; D gene unclear. Per the germline V gene, CDR1 is MNHNS and CDR2 is SASEGT. Trimming left V 1 base short and J 6 bases short, with 6 bases between. This CDR3 is 12 amino acids long. The CDR3 nucleotides read TGTGCCAGCAGTGAAGATCGGGCTGAAGCTTTCTTT. Amino acids: CASSEDRAEAFF.

The chain is built from TRBV29-1 and TRBJ1-2, with D uncertain. This CDR3 has 13 residues. Trimming shortened V by 5 bases and J by 1 base, and 11 bases separated the two germline ends. Germline CDR1 is SQVTM and CDR2 is ANQGSEA. This CDR3 reads CSVLAENNYGYTF. CDR3 DNA: TGCAGCGTTCTTGCTGAGAATAACTATGGCTACACCTTC.

The gene calls are TRBV9 and TRBJ1-3, with D uncertain. V lost 2 bases to trimming and J lost 0 bases, with 6 bases between them. The CDR3 is 14 residues long. Looked up from germline, CDR1 is SGDLS and CDR2 is YYNGEE. In nucleotides, the CDR3 is TGTGCCAGCAGCGTTACAGACTCTGGAAACACCATATATTTT. Encoded protein: CASSVTDSGNTIYF. Supplemented by reference TRBV9 and TRBJ1-3, the full variable domain reads DSGVTQTPKHLITATGQRVTLRCSPRSGDLSVYWYQQSLDQGLQFLIQYYNGEERAKGNILERFSAQQFPDLHSELNLSSLELGDSALYFCASSVTDSGNTIYFGEGSWLTVV.

V usage is TRBV5-6 and J usage is TRBJ2-7; D is possibly TRBD2 (6 bases). Deletions cut 1 base from V and 3 bases from J, with 14 bases between. The germline V gene has CDR1 SGHDT and CDR2 YYEEEE. This CDR3 has 15 amino acids. CDR3 nucleotides: TGTGCCAGCAGCTTGTCGGGAGTCAGGCTCTACGAGCAGTACTTC. Residues: CASSLSGVRLYEQYF.

The chain uses TRBV27 and TRBJ2-5; D may be TRBD1 (6 bases). The J call is doubtful: the DNA matches TRBJ2-7 better. This CDR3 is built from 16 residues. Per the germline V gene, CDR1 is MNHEY and CDR2 is SMNVEV (reference sequence). For the CDR3, the DNA is TGTGCCAGCAGTCAAGACGGGACGGACAGCACCTACGAGCAGTACTTC. The encoded protein is CASSQDGTDSTYEQYF.